Listed here are 5 T cell receptor beta chains from one sample, sequenced in a study of shared clonotypes between healthy human individuals. Measured with immunoSEQ multiplex PCR; TCRdb has only the in-frame clones, and not every one. The sample consists of over a million clones, 98% of them appearing once. The sequenced sample was naive CD4+ T cells sorted from blood. Sample subset: CD45RA+ positively selected. These receptors originate from a man aged 25 to 40 in good health.

This chain connects TRBV7-9 to TRBJ2-3, with 12 bases identical to TRBD2. This CDR3 comprises 17 residues. The V gene end was trimmed by 5 bases and the J gene end by 3 bases; junction bases not matched to a gene: 9. From germline, CDR1 is SEHNR and CDR2 FQNEAQ (reference sequence). The CDR3 sequence: CASSVTAGLAGTDTQYF. CDR3 nucleotides: TGTGCCAGCAGCGTAACGGCGGGACTAGCGGGTACAGATACGCAGTATTTT.

This chain connects TRBV27 to TRBJ1-1; D is unclear. This CDR3 contains 14 residues. Germline V gene sequence: CDR1 MNHEY, CDR2 SMNVEV (reference sequence). V was trimmed by 3 bases and J by 1 base, leaving 9 bases between them. The CDR3 coding sequence is TGTGCCAGCAGTTTGCGACGACAGAACACTGAAGCTTTCTTT. Translated, it gives CASSLRRQNTEAFF.

A remark on this clone: This sample includes further DNA sequences coding for the same CDR3. The gene calls are TRBV5-1 and TRBJ2-3; 13 bases fit TRBD2. Germline CDR1 and CDR2: SGHRS and YFSETQ. The junction had 2 bases not matched to a gene; V was cut back by 2 bases and J by 2 bases. The CDR3 length is 16 residues. DNA of the CDR3: TGCGCCAGCAGCTTAGGGACTAGCGGGAACACAGATACGCAGTATTTT. Translation gives CASSLGTSGNTDTQYF.

The chain is built from TRBV27 and TRBJ1-1; 10 bases match TRBD1. The CDR3 has 16 residues. CDR1 and CDR2 from the germline V gene are MNHEY and SMNVEV (reference sequence). V was clipped by 3 bases and J by 4 bases; unmatched bases: 8. CDR3 in amino acids: CASSFSTGTGATEAFF. The CDR3 region has the DNA TGTGCCAGCAGTTTTTCTACCGGGACAGGGGCCACTGAAGCTTTCTTT.

The chain joins TRBV7-9 to TRBJ2-1; 8 bases agree with TRBD2. This CDR3 is 14 amino acids long. Germline CDR1 SEHNR, CDR2 FQNEAQ (reference sequence). Trimming took 4 bases from V and 9 from J; bases not matched to a gene: 8. DNA of the CDR3: TGTGCCAGCAGCTGGCCTCTAGCGGGTGGTGAGCAGTTCTTC. It encodes CASSWPLAGGEQFF.